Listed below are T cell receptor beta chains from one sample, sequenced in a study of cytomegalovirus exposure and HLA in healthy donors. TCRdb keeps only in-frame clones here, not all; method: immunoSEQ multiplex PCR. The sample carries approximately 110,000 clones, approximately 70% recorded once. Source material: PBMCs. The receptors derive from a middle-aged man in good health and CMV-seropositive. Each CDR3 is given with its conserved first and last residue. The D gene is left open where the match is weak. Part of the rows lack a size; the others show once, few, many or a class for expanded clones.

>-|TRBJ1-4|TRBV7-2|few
TGTGCCAGCAGCCCGATAACGGGGGCAACTAATGAAAAACTGTTTTTT
CASSPITGATNEKLFF
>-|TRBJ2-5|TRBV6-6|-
TGTGCCAGCAGCCCCGGACTCAATCAAGAGACCCAGTACTTC
CASSPGLNQETQYF
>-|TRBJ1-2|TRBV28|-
TGTGCCAGCAGTTTTCAAGGGGAAGGCTATGGCTACACCTTC
CASSFQGEGYGYTF
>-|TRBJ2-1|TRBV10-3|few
TGTGCCATCAGTGGGTCGCCTGGCGGCGGTCCCTACAATGAGCAGTTCTTC
CAISGSPGGGPYNEQFF
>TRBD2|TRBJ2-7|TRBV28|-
TGTGCCAGCACGGAGCGGGGGCACGACGAGCAGTACTTC
CASTERGHDEQYF
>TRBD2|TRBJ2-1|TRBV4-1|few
TGCGCCAGCAGCCATCCTAGCGGGAGGGCCTCTGGGGATGAGCAGTTCTTC
CASSHPSGRASGDEQFF
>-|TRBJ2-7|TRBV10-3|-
TGTGCCATCAGTGAGGACCTCGAGGCCTACGAGCAGTACTTC
CAISEDLEAYEQYF
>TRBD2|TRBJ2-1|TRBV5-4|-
TGTGCCAGCAGCTGGAGACTAGCGGGATTCAATGAGCAGTTCTTC
CASSWRLAGFNEQFF
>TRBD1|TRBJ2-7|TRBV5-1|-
TGCGCCAGCAGCTTGAACGGCAGGGGGCCCTACGAGCAGTACTTC
CASSLNGRGPYEQYF
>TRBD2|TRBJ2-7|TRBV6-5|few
TGTGCCAGCAGTTACACCCCTAGCGGGTCCTACGAGCAGTACTTC
CASSYTPSGSYEQYF
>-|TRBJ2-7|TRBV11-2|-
-
CASSLIEAVGGGIF
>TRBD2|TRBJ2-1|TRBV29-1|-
TGCAGCGTCGCAGCGGGAGGGCACTACAATGAGCAGTTCTTC
CSVAAGGHYNEQFF
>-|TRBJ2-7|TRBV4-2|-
TGTGCCAGCAGCGAGGGACTGGGCTCCTACGAGCAGTACTTC
CASSEGLGSYEQYF
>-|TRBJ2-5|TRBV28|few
TGTGCCAGCAGTTTCAGGAGCGGCCAAGAGACCCAGTACTTC
CASSFRSGQETQYF
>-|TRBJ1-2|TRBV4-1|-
TGCGCCAGCAGCCAAGGGACAGCTCAATATGGCTACACCTTC
CASSQGTAQYGYTF
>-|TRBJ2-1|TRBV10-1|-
TGCGCCAGCAGTGAAAGCTACGAGGGGGGGAATGAGCAGTTCTTC
CASSESYEGGNEQFF
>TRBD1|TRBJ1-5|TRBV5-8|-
TGTGCCAGCTCCACAGGGGGTAGCAATCAGCCCCAGCATTTT
CASSTGGSNQPQHF
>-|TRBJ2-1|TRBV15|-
TGTGCCACCAGCAGGGGGGTGGGTGCTAGCGCCTACAATGAGCAGTTCTTC
CATSRGVGASAYNEQFF
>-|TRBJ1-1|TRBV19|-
TGTGCCAGTAGTGAACAGGGTAGGACTGAAGCTTTCTTT
CASSEQGRTEAFF
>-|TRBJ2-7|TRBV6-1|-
TGTGCCAGCAGTGAAACTGCGTCCTACGAGCAGTACTTC
CASSETASYEQYF
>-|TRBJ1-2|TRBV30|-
TGTGCCTGGGACAGGTACGGCTATGGCTACACCTTC
CAWDRYGYGYTF
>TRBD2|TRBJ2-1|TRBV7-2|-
TGTGCCAGCAGCAAAACTAGCGGGAGGCTCGATGAGCAGTTCTTC
CASSKTSGRLDEQFF
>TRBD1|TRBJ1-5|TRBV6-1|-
TGTGCCAGCAGTGAAGCGCTTCAAAGGGGGCGCGTGGATCAGCCCCAGCATTTT
CASSEALQRGRVDQPQHF
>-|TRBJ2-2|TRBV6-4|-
TGTGCCAGCACTGGCTGGGGAGGCACCGGGGAGCTGTTTTTT
CASTGWGGTGELFF
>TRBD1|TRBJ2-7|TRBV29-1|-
TGCAGCGTTTCGGACAGGGGGCTAAACGAGCAGTACTTC
CSVSDRGLNEQYF
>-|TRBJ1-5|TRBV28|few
TGTGCCAGCAGTTTAGCGGCAGCCGGGAGCAATCAGCCCCAGCATTTT
CASSLAAAGSNQPQHF
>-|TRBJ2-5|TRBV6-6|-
TGTGCCACCCGGAGTGGTCAGGGAGAGACCCAGTACTTC
CATRSGQGETQYF
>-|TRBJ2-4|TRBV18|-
TGTGCCAGCTCACCACAGAGGGTGGCGGACATTCAGTACTTC
CASSPQRVADIQYF
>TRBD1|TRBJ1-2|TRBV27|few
TGTGCCAGCAGTTTATTCCAGGGGGGTGGCTACACCTTC
CASSLFQGGGYTF
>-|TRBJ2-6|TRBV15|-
TGTGCCACCAGCAGAGATAGGGGCTCTGGGGCCAACGTCCTGACTTTC
CATSRDRGSGANVLTF
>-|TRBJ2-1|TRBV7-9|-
TGTGCCAGCAGCTGGCCGGGGTCTGGGGAGTTCTTC
CASSWPGSGEFF
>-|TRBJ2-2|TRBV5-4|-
TGTGCCAGCAGCCCTACCGGGGCCGGGGAGCTGTTTTTT
CASSPTGAGELFF
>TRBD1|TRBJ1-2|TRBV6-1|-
TGTGCCAGCAGCGCCCAGGGGGATGGAGATGGCTACACCTTC
CASSAQGDGDGYTF
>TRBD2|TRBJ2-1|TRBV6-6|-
TGTGCCAGCACCCCCAGTGGTAGCGGGCCCAATGAGCAGTTCTTC
CASTPSGSGPNEQFF
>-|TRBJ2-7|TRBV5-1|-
TGCGCCAGCAGCTTGGACCAGGGATTCTCTAACGAGCAGTACTTC
CASSLDQGFSNEQYF
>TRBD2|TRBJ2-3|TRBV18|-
TGTGCCAGCCGCTGGACTAGTCAAGATACGCAGTATTTT
CASRWTSQDTQYF
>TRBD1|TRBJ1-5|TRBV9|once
TGTGCCAGCAGCGTAGGCACAGGGGGGAATCAGCCCCAGCATTTT
CASSVGTGGNQPQHF
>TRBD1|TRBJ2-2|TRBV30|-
TGTGCCAGAACACAGGGGGCGGCCACCGGGGAGCTGTTTTTT
CARTQGAATGELFF
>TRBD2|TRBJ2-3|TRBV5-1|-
TGCGCCAGCGCTAGCGGGAGGGCCGCTGAAGATACGCAGTATTTT
CASASGRAAEDTQYF
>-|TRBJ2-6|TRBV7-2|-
TGTGCCAGCAGCTTATTAGGGGACACTAGCTCTGGGGCCAACGTCCTGACTTTC
CASSLLGDTSSGANVLTF
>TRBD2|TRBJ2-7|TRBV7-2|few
TGTGCCAGCAGCCCACTAGCGGGAGGACTAGAGGAATACGAGCAGTACTTC
CASSPLAGGLEEYEQYF
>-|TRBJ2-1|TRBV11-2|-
TGTGCCAGCAGCTTAATAAGGGACTCTTACAATGAGCAGTTCTTC
CASSLIRDSYNEQFF
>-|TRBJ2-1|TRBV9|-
TGTGCCAGCTCAGAACTCCGCGGCGCGGACAATGAGCAGTTCTTC
CASSELRGADNEQFF
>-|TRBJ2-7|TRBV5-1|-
TGCGCCAGCAGCGTCTACGGGGGAAGCTCCTACGAGCAGTACTTC
CASSVYGGSSYEQYF
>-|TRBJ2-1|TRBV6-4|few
TGTGCCAGCAGCCGCTACGACCCCAAGAGGAATGAGCAGTTCTTC
CASSRYDPKRNEQFF
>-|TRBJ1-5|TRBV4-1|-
TGCGCCAGCAGCCAAGTGGGGGGGGATAGCAATCAGCCCCAGCATTTT
CASSQVGGDSNQPQHF
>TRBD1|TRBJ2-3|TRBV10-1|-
TGCGCCAGCAGCCAGGACAGGGAGAGCACAGATACGCAGTATTTT
CASSQDRESTDTQYF
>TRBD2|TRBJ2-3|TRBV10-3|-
TGTGCCATCCTACGGACTAGCGGGATCGCAGATACGCAGTATTTT
CAILRTSGIADTQYF
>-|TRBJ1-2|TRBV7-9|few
TGTGCCAGCAGTTACGCAGGACAGCGACTGGATGGCTACACCTTC
CASSYAGQRLDGYTF
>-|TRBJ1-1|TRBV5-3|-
TGTGCCAGAAGCCTCGGGAACACTGAAGCTTTCTTT
CARSLGNTEAFF
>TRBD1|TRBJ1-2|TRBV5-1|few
TGCGCCAGCAGCCGGGGACAGGGGGACCATGGCTACACCTTC
CASSRGQGDHGYTF